The 12 T cell receptor beta chains reported below all come from one sample, sequenced in a study of T cell changes during pregnancy in multiple sclerosis. Sequenced by immunoSEQ multiplex PCR; TCRdb stores in-frame clones only, minus some. The profile shows around 36,000 clones, more than 85% of them singletons. The sample here was CD8+ T cells from peripheral blood mononuclear cells, taken before pregnancy. The receptors shown here come from a female donor with multiple sclerosis, enrolled in a pregnancy study.

This sequence joins TRBV28 and TRBJ2-1; a weak D match, TRBD2 (5 bases). The V gene lost 5 bases and the J gene lost 0 bases, with 14 bases spanning the gap. CDR1 and CDR2 from the germline V gene are MDHEN and SYDVKM. The CDR3 totals 16 residues. The CDR3 sequence is CASSPQTLASYNEQFF. CDR3 sequence (DNA): TGTGCCAGCAGTCCACAGACCCTAGCCTCCTACAATGAGCAGTTCTTC. Supplemented by reference TRBV28 and TRBJ2-1, the full variable domain reads DVKVTQSSRYLVKRTGEKVFLECVQDMDHENMFWYRQDPGLGLRLIYFSYDVKMKEKGDIPEGYSVSREKKERFSLILESASTNQTSMYLCASSPQTLASYNEQFFGPGTRLTVL.

The CDR3 sequence: CASSIGRDTNGYTF. In DNA form, the CDR3 reads TGTGCCAGCAGTATTGGCCGGGACACGAACGGCTACACCTTC. The V and J genes are TRBV27 and TRBJ1-2, with D perhaps matching TRBD1 (6 bases). Germline V gene data show CDR1 as MNHEY and CDR2 as SMNVEV (reference sequence). The CDR3 has 14 amino acids. V was trimmed by 5 bases and J by 8 bases, leaving 18 bases between them.

The genes are TRBV27 and TRBJ1-5; TRBD1 aligns across 7 bases. J lost 5 bases, V lost 6 bases, and 10 bases had no gene match. Germline values: CDR1 MNHEY, CDR2 SMNVEV (reference sequence). The CDR3 is 15 amino acids. The CDR3 DNA reads TGTGCCAGCAGCCTGCAGGGGGTTGGGGATCAGCCCCAGCATTTT. As protein: CASSLQGVGDQPQHF.

The chain joins TRBV5-1 to TRBJ1-2; D is possibly TRBD1 (5 bases). The CDR3 sequence is 14 residues long. Germline CDR1 and CDR2: SGHRS and YFSETQ. Trimming cost V 5 bases and J 3 bases, with 14 bases left between them. CDR3 in DNA: TGCGCCAGCAGTCCAGTTGGGGGGGACTATGGCTACACCTTC. Encoded protein: CASSPVGGDYGYTF. The whole variable domain, remainder taken from reference TRBV5-1 and TRBJ1-2, is KAGVTQTPRYLIKTRGQQVTLSCSPISGHRSVSWYQQTPGQGLQFLFEYFSETQRNKGNFPGRFSGRQFSNSRSEMNVSTLELGDSALYLCASSPVGGDYGYTFGSGTRLTVV.

A remark on this clone: This same CDR3 is encoded by further DNA sequences in the sample. V usage is TRBV19 and J usage is TRBJ1-1; the D is unclear. In germline, CDR1 is LNHDA, CDR2 SQIVND (reference sequence). The CDR3 runs 13 residues. V was pared by 1 base and J by 1 base, with 4 bases between. The CDR3, as DNA: TGTGCCAGTAGTATAGGAGGGAACACTGAAGCTTTCTTT. This sequence encodes CASSIGGNTEAFF.

The rearrangement joins TRBV6-5 to TRBJ2-7, with a possible D match to TRBD2 (6 bases). Trimming left V 3 bases short and J 0 bases short, with 15 bases between. The CDR3 has 16 residues. Germline CDR1 is MNHEY and CDR2 is SVGAGI. The CDR3 coding sequence is TGTGCCAGCAGTTATCCTTTGGACGGGAGCTCCTACGAGCAGTACTTC. It encodes CASSYPLDGSSYEQYF.

The chain combines TRBV7-8 with TRBJ2-1, with unresolved D. Trimming pared 1 base from V and 2 bases from J, leaving 3 bases between. CDR1 is SGHVS, CDR2 FQNEAQ, per germline. The CDR3 has 13 amino acids. CDR3 sequence (DNA): TGTGCCAGCAGCTTAGAGCCCTACAATGAGCAGTTCTTC. This sequence encodes CASSLEPYNEQFF.

The rearrangement joins TRBV18 to TRBJ2-1, with 12 bases fitting TRBD2. The length of the CDR3 is 13 residues. V lost 8 bases to trimming and J lost 8 bases; unmatched junction nucleotides: 4. CDR1 and CDR2 from the germline V gene are KGHSH and LQKENI. The CDR3, as DNA: TGTGCCAGCACGGGACTAGCGGGCGATGAGCAGTTCTTC. This codes for CASTGLAGDEQFF.

CDR3 in amino acids: CASSLVAGGDNYGYTF. CDR3 nucleotides: TGTGCCAGCAGCTTAGTCGCAGGGGGCGATAACTATGGCTACACCTTC. The J gene is TRBJ1-2, the V gene TRBV7-2; TRBD1 aligns across 8 bases. V was clipped by 1 base and J by 1 base; unmatched bases: 5. CDR1 is SGHTA and CDR2 is FQGNSA in the germline V gene. The CDR3 runs 16 residues.

The chain employs TRBV4-1 and TRBJ1-2; D perhaps matches TRBD1 (5 bases). The V end lost 4 bases, the J end lost 0 bases, and 9 bases lay between the germline ends. The CDR3 loop spans 14 amino acids. Germline V gene lookup returns CDR1 MGHRA and CDR2 YSYEKL. CDR3 bases: TGCGCCAGCAGCCTCGGGGGAGCTAACTATGGCTACACCTTC. The encoded protein is CASSLGGANYGYTF.

This clone was detected only a few times. This chain joins TRBV2 and TRBJ2-1; TRBD1 might be the D (5 bases). The CDR3 has 12 amino acids. V was cut by 11 bases and J by 6 bases, with 14 bases left in between. Germline CDR1 is SNHLY and CDR2 is FYNNEI. CDR3 DNA sequence: TGTGCCGTCAGGGTGAAGGGCAATGAGCAGTTCTTC. It codes for CAVRVKGNEQFF.

This chain links TRBV9 with TRBJ2-7; 13 bases are a match to TRBD2. V was clipped by 0 bases and J by 6 bases; unmatched bases: 0. Germline V gene data show CDR1 as SGDLS and CDR2 as YYNGEE. The CDR3 runs 14 residues. CDR3: CASSVGLAGGEQYF. The CDR3 DNA sequence: TGTGCCAGCAGCGTAGGACTAGCGGGAGGCGAGCAGTACTTC.